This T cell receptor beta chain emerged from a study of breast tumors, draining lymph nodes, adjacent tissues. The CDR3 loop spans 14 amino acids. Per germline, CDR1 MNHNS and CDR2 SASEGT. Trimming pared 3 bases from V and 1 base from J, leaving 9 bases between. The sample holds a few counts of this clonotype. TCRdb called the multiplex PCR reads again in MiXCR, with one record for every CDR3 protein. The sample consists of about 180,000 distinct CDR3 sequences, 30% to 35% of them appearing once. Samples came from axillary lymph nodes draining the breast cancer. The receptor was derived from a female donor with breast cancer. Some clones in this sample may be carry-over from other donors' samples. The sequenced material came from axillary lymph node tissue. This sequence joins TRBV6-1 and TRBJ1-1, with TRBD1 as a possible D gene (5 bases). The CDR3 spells CASSERGRNTEAFF. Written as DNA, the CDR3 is TGTGCCAGCAGTGAGAGGGGCAGGAACACTGAAGCTTTCTTT.